These T cell receptor beta chains were read from a single sample in a study of T cell responses to AZD1222 COVID-19 vaccine. Method: immunoSEQ multiplex PCR; TCRdb's copy keeps in-frame clones and lacks some. Of about 160,000 clones in the sample, roughly nine tenths were seen once. The material was peripheral blood, obtained on day 0 of AZD1222 vaccination. The source of these receptors is an adult in good health. The CDR3 runs from the conserved cysteine through the conserved F or W. A D gene is named only where the DNA matches it firmly. Clone size appears in some rows only: once, few, many, or a class for an expanded clone.

v_gene	abundance	d_gene	j_gene	CDR3aa	CDR3nt
TRBV7-2	-	TRBD1	TRBJ1-4	CASSPRGTGDEKLFF	TGTGCCAGCAGCCCGAGGGGGACAGGGGACGAAAAACTGTTTTTT
TRBV7-3	-	TRBD2	TRBJ2-1	CASKAGGGNEQFF	TGTGCCAGCAAGGCGGGAGGAGGGAATGAGCAGTTCTTC
TRBV5-6	-	-	TRBJ1-2	CASSLTISSAGGYTF	TGTGCCAGCAGCCTTACGATCTCTTCGGCGGGCGGCTACACCTTC
TRBV3-1/TRBV3-2	-	TRBD2	TRBJ2-7	CASRGTSGAYEQYF	TGTGCCAGCAGGGGGACTAGCGGGGCCTACGAGCAGTACTTC
TRBV21-1	-	-	TRBJ2-7	CASSKAAHRVDEQYF	TGTGCCAGCAGCAAAGCGGCCCACAGGGTCGACGAGCAGTACTTC
TRBV6-5	-	-	TRBJ1-4	CASSFWDTGNEKLFF	TGTGCCAGCAGTTTTTGGGACACGGGCAATGAAAAACTGTTTTTT
TRBV29-1	-	-	TRBJ1-2	CSVARLVDNPKEYTF	TGCAGCGTTGCCCGGCTCGTGGACAATCCTAAGGAGTACACCTTC
TRBV7-2	few	-	TRBJ1-6	CASTEYRNSPLHF	TGTGCCAGCACCGAATACCGGAATTCACCCCTCCACTTT
TRBV7-6	-	-	TRBJ1-6	CASSYGRSPLHF	TGTGCCAGCAGCTACGGAAGGTCACCCCTCCACTTT
TRBV6-5	-	-	TRBJ1-1	CASSSFSGNTEAFF	TGTGCCAGCAGTTCTTTCTCCGGGAACACTGAAGCTTTCTTT
TRBV19	-	-	TRBJ1-2	CASSIDPRAQGRLGYTF	TGTGCCAGTAGTATAGATCCCAGGGCACAGGGTCGTCTTGGCTACACCTTC
TRBV27	-	TRBD1	TRBJ2-7	CASSETGTALLYEQYF	TGTGCCAGCAGTGAAACCGGGACAGCTCTACTCTACGAGCAGTACTTC
TRBV28	-	-	TRBJ1-1	CASSPMGPPAAFF	TGTGCCAGCAGCCCGATGGGGCCCCCCGCGGCTTTCTTT
TRBV30	-	TRBD1	TRBJ1-2	CAFRDRNYGYTF	TGTGCCTTCCGGGACAGGAACTATGGCTACACCTTC
TRBV3-1/TRBV3-2	-	-	TRBJ1-2	CASSQEGSGFCGYTF	TGTGCCAGCAGCCAAGAAGGCTCCGGCTTCTGTGGCTACACCTTC
TRBV5-4	-	-	TRBJ1-1	CASSVQVNTEAFF	TGTGCCAGCAGCGTCCAGGTGAACACTGAAGCTTTCTTT
TRBV7-9	-	-	TRBJ1-1	CASSLAGTGIEAFF	TGTGCCAGCAGCTTAGCGGGAACAGGGATAGAAGCTTTCTTT
TRBV12-5	-	-	TRBJ1-6	CASAGVIHSPLHF	TGTGCTAGTGCCGGGGTAATCCATTCACCCCTCCACTTT
TRBV5-1	-	TRBD1	TRBJ1-1	CASRKTDRVETEAFF	TGCGCCAGCAGAAAGACCGACAGGGTGGAGACTGAAGCTTTCTTT
TRBV6-4	-	-	TRBJ2-2	CASSDSGDNGELFF	TGTGCCAGCAGTGACTCGGGGGACAACGGGGAGCTGTTTTTT
TRBV7-2	-	-	TRBJ2-2	CASSFQFRTGELFF	TGTGCCAGCAGCTTCCAGTTTAGGACCGGGGAGCTGTTTTTT
TRBV11-3	once	-	TRBJ1-1	CASSLGGRGGEAFF	TGTGCCAGCAGCCTAGGGGGTCGGGGCGGTGAAGCTTTCTTT
TRBV7-2	-	-	TRBJ1-3	CASSSRQGRSGNTIYF	TGTGCCAGCAGCTCAAGGCAGGGTCGCTCTGGAAACACCATATATTTT
TRBV5-6	-	TRBD1	TRBJ1-1	CASSLVRDSTEAFF	TGTGCCAGCAGCTTGGTCAGGGACAGCACTGAAGCTTTCTTT
TRBV28	-	-	TRBJ2-7	CASRTQGGGIYEQYF	TGTGCCAGCAGGACACAGGGCGGGGGAATCTACGAGCAGTACTTC
TRBV29-1	-	-	TRBJ1-2	CSVAGSRYGYTF	TGCAGCGTTGCGGGGAGTCGCTATGGCTACACCTTC
TRBV5-1	-	TRBD1	TRBJ1-1	CASSLTGVTEAFF	TGCGCCAGCAGCTTGACAGGGGTCACTGAAGCTTTCTTT
TRBV7-2	-	TRBD1	TRBJ1-3	CASSLLGQRITAGNTIYF	TGTGCCAGCAGCTTATTGGGACAGAGAATCACTGCTGGAAACACCATATATTTT
TRBV5-1	once	TRBD1	TRBJ1-3	CASSQIGQGLSGNTIYF	TGCGCCAGCAGCCAAATTGGACAGGGCCTATCTGGAAACACCATATATTTT
TRBV7-9	-	-	TRBJ1-5	CASSLGGTGLYSNQPQHF	TGTGCCAGCAGCTTAGGGGGGACGGGACTTTATAGCAATCAGCCCCAGCATTTT
TRBV29-1	-	-	TRBJ1-5	CSVGGQGLSNQPQHF	TGCAGCGTTGGGGGGCAGGGGCTTAGCAATCAGCCCCAGCATTTT
TRBV5-4	-	TRBD1	TRBJ2-7	CASSFPGTGNYEQYF	TGTGCCAGCAGCTTCCCCGGGACAGGAAACTACGAGCAGTACTTC
TRBV11-2	-	-	TRBJ1-1	CASSLNPTPRAEAFF	TGTGCCAGCAGCTTGAACCCCACCCCCAGGGCTGAAGCTTTCTTT
TRBV11-2	-	-	TRBJ2-2	CASSPTGDYTGELFF	TGTGCCAGCAGCCCCACAGGGGACTACACCGGGGAGCTGTTTTTT
TRBV11-3	once	-	TRBJ1-5	CASRWGQPQHF	TGTGCCAGCAGGTGGGGTCAGCCCCAGCATTTT
TRBV7-6	-	TRBD1	TRBJ2-6	CASSLWTGGRSGANVLTF	TGTGCCAGCAGCCTGTGGACAGGGGGCAGGTCTGGGGCCAACGTCCTGACTTTC
TRBV18	-	TRBD1	TRBJ2-5	CASSPQGATWETQYF	TGTGCCAGCTCACCCCAGGGGGCGACGTGGGAGACCCAGTACTTC
TRBV4-1	-	-	TRBJ1-4	CASSRQETNEKLFF	TGCGCCAGCAGCCGACAAGAAACAAATGAAAAACTGTTTTTT
TRBV2	-	-	TRBJ2-7	CASSLSSYEQYF	TGTGCCAGCAGCCTTAGCTCCTACGAGCAGTACTTC
TRBV7-8	-	TRBD2	TRBJ2-7	CASSPNLAGVSEQYF	TGTGCCAGCAGCCCGAACCTAGCGGGAGTTTCCGAGCAGTACTTC
TRBV9	-	-	TRBJ2-1	CASSLSRGSGNEQFF	TGTGCCAGCAGCCTTAGTCGGGGGAGTGGGAATGAGCAGTTCTTC
TRBV5-4	-	-	TRBJ1-2	CASSLGIRDYGYTF	TGTGCCAGCAGCTTGGGGATCCGGGACTATGGCTACACCTTC
TRBV11-2	-	-	TRBJ1-6	CASSYNSPLHF	TGTGCCAGCTCCTATAATTCACCCCTCCACTTT
TRBV5-1	-	-	TRBJ1-1	CASSLGPGDTEAFF	TGCGCCAGCAGCTTGGGACCGGGAGACACTGAAGCTTTCTTT
TRBV5-4	-	-	TRBJ2-5	CASSLARTGEETQYF	TGTGCCAGCAGCTTGGCCCGGACTGGAGAGGAGACCCAGTACTTC
TRBV6-4	-	-	TRBJ1-1	CASSDTYGSMNTEAFF	TGTGCCAGCAGTGACACCTACGGATCAATGAACACTGAAGCTTTCTTT
TRBV7-2	-	-	TRBJ1-2	CASTSLGYGYTF	TGTGCCAGCACCTCACTAGGGTATGGCTACACCTTC
TRBV29-1	-	TRBD2	TRBJ2-7	CSVSLAGGGQYF	TGCAGCGTTTCACTAGCGGGAGGTGGGCAGTACTTC
TRBV4-3	-	TRBD1	TRBJ1-2	CASSQGYRDRDGYTF	TGCGCCAGCAGCCAAGGTTATCGGGACAGGGATGGCTACACCTTC
TRBV12-3/TRBV12-4	-	-	TRBJ1-1	CASSVQDHTEAFF	TGTGCCAGCAGTGTACAGGATCACACTGAAGCTTTCTTT
TRBV5-1	-	TRBD2	TRBJ2-7	CASSYGLAGDSYEQYF	TGCGCCAGCAGCTACGGACTAGCGGGAGATTCCTACGAGCAGTACTTC
TRBV7-2	-	-	TRBJ1-1	CASSLVGGGDEAFF	TGTGCCAGCAGCTTAGTAGGGGGAGGGGATGAAGCTTTCTTT